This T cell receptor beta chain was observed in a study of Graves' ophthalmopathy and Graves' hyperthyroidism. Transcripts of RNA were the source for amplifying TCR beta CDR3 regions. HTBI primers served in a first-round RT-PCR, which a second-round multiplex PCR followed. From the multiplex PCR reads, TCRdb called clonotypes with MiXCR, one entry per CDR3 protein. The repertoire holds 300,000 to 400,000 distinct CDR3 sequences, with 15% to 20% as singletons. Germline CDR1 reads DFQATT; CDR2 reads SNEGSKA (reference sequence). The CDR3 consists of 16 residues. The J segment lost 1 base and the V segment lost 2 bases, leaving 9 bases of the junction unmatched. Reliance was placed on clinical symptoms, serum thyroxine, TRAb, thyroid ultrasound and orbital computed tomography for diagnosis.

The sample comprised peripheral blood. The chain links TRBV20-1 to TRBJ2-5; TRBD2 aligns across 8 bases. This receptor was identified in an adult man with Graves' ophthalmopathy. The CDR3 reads CSARSGLAGLQETQYF. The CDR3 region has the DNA TGCAGTGCTAGAAGCGGGCTAGCGGGCCTCCAAGAGACCCAGTACTTC.